Described below is a single TCR beta chain sequence and its context. These data originate in a study of blood T cell repertoires in COVID-19. Assay: immunoSEQ multiplex PCR; the TCRdb copy retains only in-frame clones and omits some. The sample has hundreds of thousands of clones, roughly 86% seen once. Donors in Cohort 3 counted as recovered after two negative PCRs, clearance, or symptom resolution. The sample taken for sequencing was PBMCs or T cells enriched from blood (not recorded which). This clonotype originated in a woman between 18 and 30 years old who had recovered from COVID-19.

The CDR3 loop reads CAISDRGTNYGYTF. In DNA, the CDR3 is TGTGCCATCAGTGATCGGGGAACTAACTATGGCTACACCTTC. The V and J genes are TRBV10-3 and TRBJ1-2, with D unclear. The V and J ends lost 3 bases and 0 bases respectively, with 8 bases between them. CDR1 and CDR2 (germline): ENHRY, SYGVKD. The CDR3 is made up of 14 amino acids.